These T cell receptor beta chains were read from a single sample in a study of cytomegalovirus exposure and HLA in healthy donors. The assay was immunoSEQ multiplex PCR, and TCRdb's table has in-frame clones only and misses some. The sample includes approximately 150,000 clones, around 80% of them seen just once. Sequencing was carried out using PBMCs. Receptors were obtained from a woman aged 30 to 39 in good health and CMV-seronegative. CDR3s include the opening cysteine and the closing phenylalanine or tryptophan. D genes are given only for firm matches. Rows give clone size only sometimes, using once, few, many, or a class for an expanded clone.

TRBJ2-1 | TRBD1 | TRBV13 | 15 | NA | CASSSGTGLYNEQFF | TGTGCCAGCAGCTCCGGGACAGGCCTCTACAATGAGCAGTTCTTC
TRBJ1-5 | NA | TRBV30 | 13 | NA | CAWRAGPNQPQHF | TGTGCCTGGAGGGCAGGGCCCAATCAGCCCCAGCATTTT
TRBJ2-3 | TRBD2 | TRBV27 | 15 | NA | CASSSPGLGTDTQYF | TGTGCCAGCAGTTCCCCGGGACTAGGTACGGATACGCAGTATTTT
TRBJ2-7 | NA | TRBV9 | 14 | NA | CASSVDRVSYEQYF | TGTGCCAGCAGCGTAGATCGGGTCTCCTACGAGCAGTACTTC
TRBJ2-6 | NA | TRBV5-1 | 15 | few | CASGLYTSGANVLTF | TGCGCCAGCGGGCTTTATACCTCTGGGGCCAACGTCCTGACTTTC
TRBJ2-3 | NA | TRBV27 | 15 | NA | CASSPNVQGTDTQYF | TGTGCCAGCAGTCCAAACGTTCAGGGAACAGATACGCAGTATTTT
TRBJ2-2 | NA | TRBV27 | 14 | NA | CASSPGQGDGELFF | TGTGCCAGCAGCCCCGGGCAGGGCGACGGGGAGCTGTTTTTT
TRBJ2-3 | TRBD2 | TRBV9 | 16 | NA | CASSVDSGRTTDTQYF | TGTGCCAGCAGCGTAGATAGCGGGAGGACCACAGATACGCAGTATTTT
TRBJ1-4 | NA | TRBV7-8 | 15 | NA | CASSGGGASNEKLFF | TGTGCCAGCAGCGGCGGGGGAGCTTCTAATGAAAAACTGTTTTTT
TRBJ1-2 | NA | TRBV2 | 16 | once | CASTTWQGRADYGYTF | TGTGCCAGCACCACCTGGCAGGGGAGGGCGGACTATGGCTACACCTTC
TRBJ2-3 | TRBD2 | TRBV7-9 | 14 | NA | CASSRGGLADTQYF | TGTGCCAGCAGCCGGGGGGGGTTGGCAGATACGCAGTATTTT
TRBJ1-5 | NA | TRBV6-1 | 14 | once | CASTHRGTNQPQHF | TGTGCCAGCACCCACCGGGGAACCAATCAGCCCCAGCATTTT
TRBJ2-2 | TRBD2 | TRBV6-1 | 17 | NA | CASSEASLAGYTGELFF | TGTGCCAGCAGTGAAGCGAGCCTAGCGGGCTATACCGGGGAGCTGTTTTTT
TRBJ1-2 | NA | TRBV6-5 | 13 | NA | CASSYGAGYGYTF | TGTGCCAGCAGTTACGGGGCAGGGTATGGCTACACCTTC
TRBJ2-1 | TRBD2 | TRBV7-9 | 15 | NA | CASSSAVTSEREQFF | TGTGCCAGCAGCTCAGCGGTGACTAGCGAGCGGGAGCAGTTCTTC
TRBJ1-3 | NA | TRBV5-1 | 17 | NA | CASSLDPFTSSGNTIYF | TGCGCCAGCAGCTTGGACCCCTTTACCAGCTCTGGAAACACCATATATTTT
TRBJ2-5 | NA | TRBV7-9 | 16 | once | CASSLSFWQTQETQYF | TGTGCCAGCAGCTTATCTTTTTGGCAGACACAAGAGACCCAGTACTTC
TRBJ1-4 | TRBD1 | TRBV4-1 | 17 | few | CASSQVIPGTGNEKLFF | TGCGCCAGCAGCCAAGTAATCCCCGGGACAGGGAATGAAAAACTGTTTTTT
TRBJ2-1 | NA | TRBV5-4 | 16 | NA | CASSPLSGGPYNEQFF | TGTGCCAGCAGCCCGCTTTCCGGAGGACCCTACAATGAGCAGTTCTTC
TRBJ2-2 | TRBD2 | TRBV5-1 | 18 | few | CASSSPYPSGFNTGELFF | TGCGCCAGCAGCTCGCCGTACCCTAGCGGATTTAACACCGGGGAGCTGTTTTTT
TRBJ1-3 | TRBD1 | TRBV5-1 | 16 | NA | CASSSLQGAPGNTIYF | TGCGCCAGCAGCTCACTGCAGGGGGCCCCTGGAAACACCATATATTTT
TRBJ2-1 | NA | TRBV6-6 | 15 | NA | CASIPRGGGYNEQFF | TGTGCCAGCATTCCCAGGGGTGGGGGATACAATGAGCAGTTCTTC
TRBJ1-5 | TRBD1 | TRBV7-2 | 16 | once | CASSPTGTGRLQPQHF | TGTGCCAGCAGCCCGACCGGGACAGGGAGGCTTCAGCCCCAGCATTTT
TRBJ2-3 | TRBD2 | TRBV28 | 15 | NA | CASSLGGSHTDTQYF | TGTGCCAGCAGTTTAGGCGGGAGCCACACAGATACGCAGTATTTT
TRBJ2-3 | TRBD2 | TRBV9 | 15 | NA | CASSGTSVSTDTQYF | TGTGCCAGCAGCGGGACTAGCGTTAGCACAGATACGCAGTATTTT
TRBJ2-3 | TRBD1 | TRBV10-3 | 17 | NA | CAISDRRPGQGADTQYF | TGTGCCATCAGTGATCGAAGACCGGGACAGGGAGCGGATACGCAGTATTTT
TRBJ2-7 | TRBD1 | TRBV19 | 15 | NA | CASIPSGQGAREQYF | TGTGCCAGTATCCCCTCCGGACAGGGCGCTCGCGAGCAGTACTTC
TRBJ2-7 | NA | TRBV19 | 16 | few | CASSSNRQATSYEQYF | TGTGCCAGTAGTAGTAATCGACAGGCTACGTCCTACGAGCAGTACTTC
TRBJ1-1 | NA | TRBV15 | 14 | NA | CATSSPFTGTEAFF | TGTGCCACCAGCAGTCCCTTTACAGGGACTGAAGCTTTCTTT
TRBJ2-7 | TRBD1 | TRBV11-2 | 19 | NA | CASSLHNTRGPGPPYEQYF | TGTGCCAGCAGCTTACATAATACGAGGGGGCCTGGGCCCCCCTACGAGCAGTACTTC
TRBJ1-2 | TRBD1 | TRBV9 | 16 | once | CASRPELQGAVGGYTF | TGTGCCAGCCGACCGGAACTTCAGGGGGCGGTGGGGGGCTACACCTTC